The rows below give T cell receptor beta chains drawn from one sample of a study of cytomegalovirus exposure and HLA in healthy donors. TCRdb's table, derived via immunoSEQ multiplex PCR, lists solely in-frame clones and lacks some. The data show some 100,000 clones, less than 80% seen once. The sample consisted of PBMCs. These receptor sequences come from a woman aged 45 to 65 in good health and CMV-seropositive. Both conserved end residues are part of each CDR3. Each record gives: clone size, D gene, J gene, V gene, CDR3 protein, CDR3 DNA. D genes are given only for firm matches. Clone size, where shown, is once, few, many, or a class for clones that have expanded.

abundance: once
d_gene: TRBD2
j_gene: TRBJ2-5
v_gene: TRBV7-8
CDR3aa: CASSPGLAGNQYF
CDR3nt: TGTGCCAGCAGCCCGGGACTAGCGGGAAACCAGTACTTC

abundance: .
d_gene: TRBD1
j_gene: TRBJ1-3
v_gene: TRBV5-1
CDR3aa: CASSLSGTGADTIYF
CDR3nt: TGCGCCAGCAGCTTGAGCGGGACAGGGGCCGACACCATATATTTT

abundance: once
d_gene: .
j_gene: TRBJ1-1
v_gene: TRBV14
CDR3aa: CASSQDRADNEAFF
CDR3nt: TGTGCCAGCAGCCAAGATAGGGCGGACAATGAAGCTTTCTTT

abundance: .
d_gene: .
j_gene: TRBJ1-1
v_gene: TRBV28
CDR3aa: CASDQAGPNTEAFF
CDR3nt: TGTGCCAGCGACCAGGCAGGGCCGAACACTGAAGCTTTCTTT

abundance: .
d_gene: .
j_gene: TRBJ2-6
v_gene: TRBV19
CDR3aa: CASSIRGRDRANVLTF
CDR3nt: TGTGCCAGTAGTATTCGCGGCAGGGACAGGGCCAACGTCCTGACTTTC

abundance: .
d_gene: TRBD2
j_gene: TRBJ2-1
v_gene: TRBV7-9
CDR3aa: CAGRASGRNNEQFF
CDR3nt: TGTGCCGGCCGGGCTAGCGGCCGAAACAATGAGCAGTTCTTC

abundance: .
d_gene: .
j_gene: TRBJ1-1
v_gene: TRBV20-1
CDR3aa: CSASKQPEAFF
CDR3nt: TGCAGTGCTAGTAAACAGCCCGAAGCTTTCTTT

abundance: few
d_gene: .
j_gene: TRBJ1-1
v_gene: TRBV5-6
CDR3aa: CASSLEAGMNTEAFF
CDR3nt: TGTGCCAGCAGCTTGGAGGCAGGAATGAACACTGAAGCTTTCTTT

abundance: .
d_gene: .
j_gene: TRBJ1-6
v_gene: TRBV5-1
CDR3aa: CASSPGLSGSPLHF
CDR3nt: TGCGCCAGCAGCCCGGGACTCTCCGGTTCACCCCTCCACTTT

abundance: .
d_gene: .
j_gene: TRBJ1-4
v_gene: TRBV28
CDR3aa: CASSSPRGAGEKLFF
CDR3nt: TGTGCCAGCAGTTCCCCCAGGGGCGCAGGGGAAAAACTGTTTTTT

abundance: .
d_gene: TRBD1
j_gene: TRBJ1-1
v_gene: TRBV30
CDR3aa: CAWSGRQGARTEAFF
CDR3nt: TGTGCCTGGAGTGGTCGACAGGGGGCAAGGACTGAAGCTTTCTTT

abundance: .
d_gene: .
j_gene: TRBJ1-3
v_gene: TRBV23-1
CDR3aa: CASSQSVQGWTNSGNTIYF
CDR3nt: TGCGCCAGCAGTCAATCTGTCCAGGGGTGGACAAACTCTGGAAACACCATATATTTT

abundance: once
d_gene: .
j_gene: TRBJ1-4
v_gene: TRBV2
CDR3aa: CASSRFQGGEKLFF
CDR3nt: TGTGCCAGCAGTCGGTTCCAGGGCGGTGAAAAACTGTTTTTT

abundance: .
d_gene: TRBD1
j_gene: TRBJ2-7
v_gene: TRBV28
CDR3aa: CASSRSGTGTYEQYF
CDR3nt: TGTGCCAGCAGCCGATCCGGGACAGGAACCTACGAGCAGTACTTC

abundance: .
d_gene: .
j_gene: TRBJ1-4
v_gene: TRBV18
CDR3aa: CASSPPLLGNEKLFF
CDR3nt: TGTGCCAGCTCACCACCGCTACTCGGTAATGAAAAACTGTTTTTT

abundance: once
d_gene: .
j_gene: TRBJ1-2
v_gene: TRBV4-3
CDR3aa: CASSQDPTGNYGYTF
CDR3nt: TGCGCCAGCAGCCAAGATCCCACAGGGAACTATGGCTACACCTTC